Below, 20 T cell receptor beta chains from the same sample are listed, as sequenced in a study of control samples from healthy donors and cancer patients (dated by TCRdb to 2019 to 2021). Libraries were built with the immunoSEQ multiplex PCR assay. This immuneACCESS table, as held by TCRdb, lists in-frame sequences with V and J called but not all clones. Of the missing ones, under half trace to an unresolved V gene in checked studies; the others have no known cause. The sample table shows around 180,000 clones, and about 91% are seen once. The top ten hold 2% of the sample. What was sequenced was blood. The receptors here all came from a woman between 40 and 50 years old in good health.

The V gene is TRBV5-1, the J gene TRBJ2-1; D perhaps matches TRBD2 (6 bases). The CDR3 contains 13 residues. The V end was cut by 4 bases, the J end by 12 bases, with 17 bases between. Germline loops: CDR1 SGHRS, CDR2 YFSETQ. The CDR3 DNA reads TGCGCCAGCAGCAAGGGACCGGGGGAAGGGCAGTTCTTC. As protein: CASSKGPGEGQFF.

V is TRBV7-7 and J is TRBJ2-5; D not resolved. Between the trimmed V and J ends, which lost 5 bases and 5 bases, there was a span of 6 bases. This CDR3 region has 11 residues. Looked up from germline, CDR1 is SSHAT and CDR2 is FNYEAQ (reference sequence). Written as DNA, the CDR3 is TGTGCCAGCAGCCCCGGGGAGACCCAGTACTTC. The encoded protein is CASSPGETQYF.

This chain links TRBV5-8 with TRBJ2-1; no clear D. The ends were cut back, 0 bases at V and 6 bases at J, with 10 bases in the middle. The CDR3 sequence is 14 residues long. Germline assignment: CDR1 SGHTS and CDR2 YDEGEE. CDR3 bases: TGTGCCAGCAGCTTGGGGCCACCGACCAATGAGCAGTTCTTC. This translates into CASSLGPPTNEQFF.

The rearrangement uses TRBV27 and TRBJ1-5; D ambiguous. V was clipped by 8 bases and J by 4 bases, with 15 bases between them. The CDR3 totals 14 residues. Germline CDR1 reads MNHEY; CDR2 reads SMNVEV (reference sequence). The CDR3 protein is CASHSLGVNQPQHF. In nucleotides, the CDR3 is TGTGCCAGCCATAGTTTGGGAGTTAATCAGCCCCAGCATTTT.

In its sample, this clone was seen once. The chain recombines TRBV3-1 (or the pseudogene TRBV3-2) with TRBJ1-2; D not resolved. V gave up 2 bases and J gave up 6 bases, with 16 bases separating them. The CDR3 contains 15 residues. Germline-derived CDR1 and CDR2 are LGHDT and YNNKEL (reference sequence). CDR3 amino acids: CASSQSPANFHGYTF. CDR3 coding DNA: TGTGCCAGCAGCCAATCGCCCGCCAATTTCCATGGCTACACCTTC.

The chain is built from TRBV2 and TRBJ2-7; D gene ambiguous. CDR3 length: 12 residues. Looked up from germline, CDR1 is SNHLY and CDR2 is FYNNEI. Trimming pared 8 bases from V and 2 bases from J, leaving 10 bases between. The CDR3 loop reads CASWSATYEQYF. The DNA of the CDR3 is TGTGCCAGCTGGTCGGCTACCTACGAGCAGTACTTC.

The CDR3 nucleotides are TGCGCCAGCAGCTTAGGCAGCTCCTACGAGCAGTACTTC. Protein product: CASSLGSSYEQYF. This chain joins TRBV5-1 and TRBJ2-7; D uncertain. This CDR3 region has 13 residues. V lost 2 bases, J lost 0 bases, and 6 bases lay in between. CDR1 SGHRS and CDR2 YFSETQ come from the germline V gene. The full variable domain, rest sourced from reference TRBV5-1 and TRBJ2-7, is KAGVTQTPRYLIKTRGQQVTLSCSPISGHRSVSWYQQTPGQGLQFLFEYFSETQRNKGNFPGRFSGRQFSNSRSEMNVSTLELGDSALYLCASSLGSSYEQYFGPGTRLTVT.

The genes are TRBV5-1 and TRBJ1-1; 7 positions match TRBD1. V was pared by 6 bases and J by 0 bases, with 2 bases of the junction left unmatched. The CDR3 is 13 residues long. The germline V gene has CDR1 SGHRS and CDR2 YFSETQ. The CDR3 region has the DNA TGCGCCAGCACGGACAGGTTGAACACTGAAGCTTTCTTT. Encoded protein: CASTDRLNTEAFF.

V and J are TRBV7-9 and TRBJ1-5; D gene unclear. Germline loops: CDR1 SEHNR, CDR2 FQNEAQ (reference sequence). The CDR3 has 12 amino acids. V was pared by 5 bases and J by 1 base, with 3 bases between. CDR3 region: CASSGSNQPQHF. The CDR3 DNA follows: TGTGCCAGCAGCGGGAGCAATCAGCCCCAGCATTTT.

The chain links TRBV7-6 to TRBJ2-1; 9 bases match TRBD2. The germline V gene encodes CDR1 SGHVS and CDR2 FNYEAQ. With 5 bases clipped from V and 7 bases from J, the junction kept 12 bases outside the gene matches. The CDR3 contains 16 residues. CDR3 residues: CASSALAGELGNEQFF. In DNA, the CDR3 is TGTGCCAGCAGCGCCTTAGCGGGGGAGCTGGGGAATGAGCAGTTCTTC.

The table lists this clone with a count of one. The chain employs TRBV27 and TRBJ2-7, with a tentative D call TRBD2 (6 bases). CDR1 and CDR2 (germline): MNHEY, SMNVEV (reference sequence). There are 13 residues in the CDR3. Trimming took 2 bases from V and 2 from J, leaving 7 bases between them. Here the CDR3 DNA reads TGTGCCAGCAGTTTAGCGGGGCCCTACGAGCAGTACTTC. Protein product: CASSLAGPYEQYF.

The V and J genes are TRBV7-6 and TRBJ2-7; D is undetermined. Germline CDR1 reads SGHVS; CDR2 reads FNYEAQ. The CDR3 is 11 residues long. The V and J ends lost 0 bases and 6 bases respectively, with 3 bases between them. The CDR3 sequence: CASSLAGEQYF. The DNA for the CDR3 is TGTGCCAGCAGCTTAGCTGGCGAGCAGTACTTC.

V gene TRBV10-3 combines with J gene TRBJ2-5; no definite D call. Germline CDR1 and CDR2: ENHRY and SYGVKD. The CDR3 loop spans 13 amino acids. The V end lost 4 bases, the J end lost 0 bases, and 6 bases lay between the germline ends. CDR3 residues: CAISGRYQETQYF. DNA for the CDR3: TGTGCCATCAGTGGACGGTACCAAGAGACCCAGTACTTC.

J is TRBJ2-3 and V is TRBV5-1, with 7 nucleotides matching TRBD2. This CDR3 comprises 15 residues. The junction had 9 bases not matched to a gene; V was cut back by 4 bases and J by 4 bases. The V gene's germline CDR1 is SGHRS and CDR2 YFSETQ. The CDR3 protein is CASSRTPTSPDTQYF. CDR3 nucleotides: TGCGCCAGCAGCCGGACGCCGACTAGCCCAGATACGCAGTATTTT.

The rearrangement uses TRBV7-2 and TRBJ2-1, with 8 bases aligning to TRBD2. With 1 base clipped from V and 8 bases from J, the junction kept 7 bases outside the gene matches. The germline CDR1 and CDR2 sequences are SGHTA and FQGNSA. The CDR3 is made up of 15 amino acids. The CDR3 bases are TGTGCCAGCAGCTTAGTAGGCGGGGGGCACTATGAGCAGTTCTTC. Translating it yields CASSLVGGGHYEQFF.

This chain joins TRBV15 and TRBJ2-5; D might be TRBD2 (7 bases). CDR1 LNHNV and CDR2 YYDKDF come from the germline V gene (reference sequence). The CDR3 is 13 residues long. Trimming cost V 3 bases and J 5 bases, with 10 bases left between them. CDR3 region: CATSSGGAETQYF. The CDR3 region has the DNA TGTGCCACCAGCAGTGGGGGGGCCGAGACCCAGTACTTC. The variable domain in full, completed from reference TRBV15 and TRBJ2-5, reads DAMVIQNPRYQVTQFGKPVTLSCSQTLNHNVMYWYQQKSSQAPKLLFHYYDKDFNNEADTPDNFQSRRPNTSFCFLDIRSPGLGDTAMYLCATSSGGAETQYFGPGTRLLVL.

This chain connects TRBV7-3 to TRBJ2-1; 11 nucleotides align to TRBD2. V shed 8 bases, J shed 4 bases, and the junction held 4 bases outside the gene matches. This CDR3 is built from 14 residues. In germline, CDR1 is SGHTA, CDR2 FQGTGA. The CDR3 DNA reads TGTGCCAGCGGATTAGCGGGGGGGTACAATGAGCAGTTCTTC. The encoded protein is CASGLAGGYNEQFF.

The rearrangement joins TRBV15 to TRBJ1-2; maybe TRBD1 (5 bases). The length of the CDR3 is 14 residues. The V end was cut by 0 bases, the J end by 4 bases, with 9 bases between. Germline CDR1 and CDR2: LNHNV and YYDKDF (reference sequence). The CDR3 bases are TGTGCCACCAGCAGAGATGATGGGGGCTATGGCTACACCTTC. This sequence encodes CATSRDDGGYGYTF.

The gene calls are TRBV15 and TRBJ2-4; 7 nucleotides match TRBD1. The length of the CDR3 is 16 residues. The junction had 11 bases not matched to a gene; V was cut back by 0 bases and J by 9 bases. CDR1 is LNHNV, CDR2 YYDKDF, per germline (reference sequence). Here the CDR3 reads CATSRDRGQGRVIQYF. The DNA of the CDR3 is TGTGCCACCAGCAGAGATAGGGGGCAGGGGAGAGTCATTCAGTACTTC.

J is TRBJ2-1 and V is TRBV5-4, with D maybe TRBD2 (7 bases). Germline lookup yields CDR1 SGHNT and CDR2 YYREEE (reference sequence). The CDR3 length is 15 residues. Deletions cut 2 bases from V and 10 bases from J, with 19 bases between. The CDR3 DNA reads TGTGCCAGCAGCTTTTGGGGGGGCGACTGGTGGGAGCAGTTCTTC. Amino acids: CASSFWGGDWWEQFF.